The subject of this entry is one T cell receptor (beta chain). Its antigen is unidentified. These data belong to a study of cytomegalovirus exposure and HLA in healthy donors. Study as a whole: An earlier analysis identified 100 million to 130 million unique TCR beta sequences in some 170 million T cells. Notes on the study in general: Across donors, sequencing depth was assumed by presence/absence analyses to be roughly uniform. In a later analysis, most CMV-associated TCR beta chains appeared HLA-restricted. There were several of the most significant clusters that appeared linked to common viral pathogens in a later analysis.

60 Vbeta and 13 Jbeta primers were used in PCR. Here immunoSEQ multiplex PCR was the method, and the copy in TCRdb shows in-frame clones only, minus some. The table shows about 140,000 clones, with roughly 73% occurring only once. Trimming removed 2 bases from V and 1 base from J; junction bases left unmatched: 7. Germline assignment: CDR1 ENHRY and CDR2 SYGVKD. CDR3 length: 16 residues. Sample: PBMCs. This sequence was found in a female donor in good health and CMV-seronegative. The chain links TRBV10-3 to TRBJ2-7, with TRBD1 identical over 8 bases. The CDR3 coding sequence is TGTGCCATCAGTGAGGGGACAGGAGATAATTCCTACGAGCAGTACTTC. Translating it yields CAISEGTGDNSYEQYF.